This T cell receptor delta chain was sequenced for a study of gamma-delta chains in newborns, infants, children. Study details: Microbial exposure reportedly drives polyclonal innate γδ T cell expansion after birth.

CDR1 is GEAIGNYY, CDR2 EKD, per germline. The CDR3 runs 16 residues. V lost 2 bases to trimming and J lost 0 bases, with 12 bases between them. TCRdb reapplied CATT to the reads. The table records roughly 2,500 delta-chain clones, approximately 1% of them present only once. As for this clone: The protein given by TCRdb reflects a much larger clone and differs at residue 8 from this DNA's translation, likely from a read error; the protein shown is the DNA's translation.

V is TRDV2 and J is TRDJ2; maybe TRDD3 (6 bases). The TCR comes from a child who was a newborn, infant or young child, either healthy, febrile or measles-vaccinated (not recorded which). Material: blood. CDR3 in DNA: TGTGCCTGTGACATCCTGGGGAATACTTTGACAGCACAACTCTTCTTT. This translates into CACDILGNTLTAQLFF.